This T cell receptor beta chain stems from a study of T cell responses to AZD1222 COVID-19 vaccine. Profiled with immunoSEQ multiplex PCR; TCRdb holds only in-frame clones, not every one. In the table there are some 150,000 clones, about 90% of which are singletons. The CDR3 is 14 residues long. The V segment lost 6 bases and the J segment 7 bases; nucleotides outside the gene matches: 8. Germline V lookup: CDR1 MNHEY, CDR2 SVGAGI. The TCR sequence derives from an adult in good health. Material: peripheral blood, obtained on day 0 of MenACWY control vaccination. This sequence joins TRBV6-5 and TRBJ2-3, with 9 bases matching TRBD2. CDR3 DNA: TGTGCCAGCAGGGGGCGGGAGGGCCACAATACGCAGTATTTT. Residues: CASRGREGHNTQYF.